Listed below are T cell receptor beta chains from one sample, sequenced in a study of blood T cells in healthy people across ages. TCRdb ran MiXCR on the 5' RACE reads and lists one entry per CDR3 protein. The table has over 1.5 million distinct CDR3 sequences, 49% seen once. The sample comprised blood. The receptors were sampled from a woman in her thirties or forties in good health. Each CDR3 is given with its conserved first and last residue. The D gene is left open where the match is weak. Clone size appears in some rows only: once, few, many, or a class for an expanded clone.

>TRBJ2-2|.|TRBV3-1|TRBD2
CASRPRTSGINTGELFF
TGTGCCAGCAGACCCAGGACTAGCGGGATTAACACCGGGGAGCTGTTTTTT
>TRBJ2-6|.|TRBV5-1|.
CASSLMWGANVLTF
TGCGCCAGCAGCTTAATGTGGGGGGCCAACGTCCTGACTTTC
>TRBJ1-4|.|TRBV7-9|.
CASSQEGTRGKLFF
TGTGCCAGCAGCCAGGAAGGGACCAGGGGAAAACTGTTTTTT
>TRBJ2-7|.|TRBV29-1|TRBD1
CSARGDRGPLYEQYF
TGCAGCGCCCGGGGAGACAGGGGCCCCCTCTACGAGCAGTACTTC
>TRBJ2-7|.|TRBV12-3/TRBV12-4|.
CASSFAGLTHEQYF
TGTGCCAGCAGTTTTGCCGGACTCACCCACGAGCAGTACTTC
>TRBJ1-2|.|TRBV29-1|.
CSVRNMAGAGYGYTF
TGCAGCGTAAGAAACATGGCAGGGGCGGGCTATGGCTACACCTTC
>TRBJ2-5|.|TRBV6-1|.
CASSEWGPVQETQYF
TGTGCCAGCAGTGAATGGGGCCCAGTACAAGAGACCCAGTACTTC
>TRBJ1-2|few|TRBV9|.
CASSTMEGPSFNYGYTF
TGTGCCAGCAGCACCATGGAGGGTCCCTCTTTTAACTATGGCTACACCTTC
>TRBJ1-6|.|TRBV4-3|.
CASSQAIQDFNSPLHF
TGCGCCAGCAGCCAAGCTATACAGGACTTTAATTCACCCCTCCACTTT
>TRBJ2-1|.|TRBV20-1|TRBD2
CSARDVRLVGASGGHANNEQFF
TGCAGTGCTAGAGATGTTCGGTTGGTAGGGGCTAGCGGGGGTCACGCAAACAATGAGCAGTTCTTC
>TRBJ2-4|few|TRBV27|.
CASSLSRLAAIQYF
TGTGCCAGCAGTTTATCTCGGCTAGCTGCCATTCAGTACTTC
>TRBJ1-1|once|TRBV12-3/TRBV12-4|.
CAIRDVGSEAFF
TGTGCCATCCGGGACGTAGGATCTGAAGCTTTCTTT
>TRBJ2-7|few|TRBV12-3/TRBV12-4|.
CASSFSGDRSSYEQYF
TGTGCCAGCAGTTTCTCAGGCGATAGGAGCTCCTACGAGCAGTACTTC
>TRBJ2-6|few|TRBV4-1|.
CASSQVLGQGLSGANVLTF
TGCGCCAGCAGCCAAGTACTAGGCCAGGGCCTCTCTGGGGCCAACGTCCTGACTTTC
>TRBJ2-7|.|TRBV28|.
CARTWGSYKQYF
TGTGCCAGGACGTGGGGTTCCTACAAGCAGTACTTC
>TRBJ2-1|few|TRBV29-1|TRBD2
CSVRRGGRLPEQFF
TGCAGCGTTAGGCGGGGGGGCCGTTTACCTGAGCAGTTCTTC
>TRBJ2-7|.|TRBV5-8|TRBD1
CASSTWTGTSEQYF
TGTGCCAGCAGCACCTGGACAGGTACTAGCGAGCAGTACTTC
>TRBJ2-5|.|TRBV2|.
CAGRPGAIQVTQYF
TGTGCCGGACGTCCTGGGGCCATCCAAGTGACCCAGTACTTC
>TRBJ2-1|few|TRBV5-1|.
CASSRGDDNEQFF
TGCGCCAGCAGCAGAGGTGACGACAATGAGCAGTTCTTC
>TRBJ2-7|.|TRBV3-1|.
CASRRDWSSYEQYF
TGTGCCAGCAGGCGGGACTGGAGCTCCTACGAGCAGTACTTC
>TRBJ2-7|few|TRBV7-2|.
CASIPDRGAPNEQYF
TGTGCCAGCATCCCGGACCGGGGGGCCCCGAACGAGCAGTACTTC
>TRBJ1-5|.|TRBV7-9|.
CASSPGGFLPQHF
TGTGCCAGCAGCCCGGGGGGGTTTTTGCCCCAGCATTTT
>TRBJ2-5|few|TRBV20-1|.
CSARDTASPQETQYF
TGCAGTGCTAGAGATACGGCCTCACCACAAGAGACCCAGTACTTC
>TRBJ1-1|.|TRBV4-1|.
CASSPMTGRYTEAFF
TGCGCCAGCAGCCCTATGACAGGCCGGTACACTGAAGCTTTCTTT
>TRBJ1-2|.|TRBV6-5|.
CASSYSRGGTGYTF
TGTGCCAGCAGTTACTCGAGAGGAGGGACTGGCTACACCTTC
>TRBJ1-2|.|TRBV20-1|.
CSARGLMQGPYGYTF
TGCAGTGCTAGAGGTCTCATGCAGGGACCCTATGGCTACACCTTC
>TRBJ2-7|.|TRBV20-1|TRBD1
CSATPGQGRAEQYF
TGCAGTGCTACTCCGGGACAGGGGAGGGCCGAGCAGTACTTC